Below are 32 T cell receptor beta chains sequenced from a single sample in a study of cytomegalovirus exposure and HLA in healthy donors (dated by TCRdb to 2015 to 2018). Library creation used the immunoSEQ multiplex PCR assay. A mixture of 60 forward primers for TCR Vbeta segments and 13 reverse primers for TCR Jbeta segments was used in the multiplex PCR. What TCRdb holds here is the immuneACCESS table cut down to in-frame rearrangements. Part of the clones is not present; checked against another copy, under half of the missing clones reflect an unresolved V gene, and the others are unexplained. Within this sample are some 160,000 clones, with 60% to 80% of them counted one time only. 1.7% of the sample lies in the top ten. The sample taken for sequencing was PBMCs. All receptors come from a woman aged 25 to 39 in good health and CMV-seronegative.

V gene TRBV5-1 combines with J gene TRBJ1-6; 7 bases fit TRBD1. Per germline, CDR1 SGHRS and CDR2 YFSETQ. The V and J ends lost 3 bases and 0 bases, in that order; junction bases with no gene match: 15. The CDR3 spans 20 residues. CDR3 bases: TGCGCCAGCAGCTACAACCCTACTTCGACAGGGACCTCCTATAATTCACCCCTCCACTTT. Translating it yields CASSYNPTSTGTSYNSPLHF.

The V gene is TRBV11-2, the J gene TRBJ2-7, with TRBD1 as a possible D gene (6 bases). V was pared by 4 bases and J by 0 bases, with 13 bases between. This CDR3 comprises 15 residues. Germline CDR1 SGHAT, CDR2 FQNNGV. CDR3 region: CASSYQGISSYEQYF. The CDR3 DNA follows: TGTGCCAGCAGCTACCAGGGGATCTCCTCCTACGAGCAGTACTTC.

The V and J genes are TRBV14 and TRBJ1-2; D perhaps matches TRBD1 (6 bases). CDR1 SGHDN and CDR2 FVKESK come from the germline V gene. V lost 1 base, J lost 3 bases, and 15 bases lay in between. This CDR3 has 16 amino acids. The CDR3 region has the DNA TGTGCCAGCAGCCAAGGGGCCTACAGGGAAGACTATGGCTACACCTTC. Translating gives CASSQGAYREDYGYTF.

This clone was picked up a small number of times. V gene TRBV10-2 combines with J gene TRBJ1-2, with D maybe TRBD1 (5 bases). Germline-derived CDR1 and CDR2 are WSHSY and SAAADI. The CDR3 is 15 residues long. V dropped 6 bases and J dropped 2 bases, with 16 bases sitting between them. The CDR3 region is CASSITRAGNYGYTF. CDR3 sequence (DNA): TGCGCCAGCAGCATTACCAGGGCGGGAAACTATGGCTACACCTTC.

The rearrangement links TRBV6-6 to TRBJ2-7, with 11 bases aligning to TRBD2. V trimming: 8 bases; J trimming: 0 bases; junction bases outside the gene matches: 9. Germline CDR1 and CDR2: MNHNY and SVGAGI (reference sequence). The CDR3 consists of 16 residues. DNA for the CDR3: TGTGCCAGCTGGCTAGCGGGGGGATCGAGCTCCTACGAGCAGTACTTC. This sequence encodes CASWLAGGSSSYEQYF.

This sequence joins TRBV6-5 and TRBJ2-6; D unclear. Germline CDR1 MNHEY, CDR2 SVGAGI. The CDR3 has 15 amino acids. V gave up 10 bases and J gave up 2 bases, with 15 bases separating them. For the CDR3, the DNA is TGTGCCACATTCACGGAAGCGCCTGGGGCCAACGTCCTGACTTTC. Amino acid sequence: CATFTEAPGANVLTF.

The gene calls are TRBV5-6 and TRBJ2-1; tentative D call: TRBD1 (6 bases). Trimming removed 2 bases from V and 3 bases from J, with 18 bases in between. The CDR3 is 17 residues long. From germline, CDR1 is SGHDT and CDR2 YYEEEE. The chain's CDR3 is CASSLLGGQQGYNEQFF. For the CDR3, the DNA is TGTGCCAGCAGCTTACTCGGCGGACAGCAAGGCTACAATGAGCAGTTCTTC.

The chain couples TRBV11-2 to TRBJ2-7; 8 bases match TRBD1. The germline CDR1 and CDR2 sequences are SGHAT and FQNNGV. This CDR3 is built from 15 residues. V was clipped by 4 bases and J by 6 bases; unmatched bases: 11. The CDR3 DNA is TGTGCCAGCAGCTACACGGGACAGGTTCTGTTCGAGCAGTACTTC. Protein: CASSYTGQVLFEQYF. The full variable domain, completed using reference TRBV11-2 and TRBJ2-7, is EAGVAQSPRYKIIEKRQSVAFWCNPISGHATLYWYQQILGQGPKLLIQFQNNGVVDDSQLPKDRFSAERLKGVDSTLKIQPAKLEDSAVYLCASSYTGQVLFEQYFGPGTRLTVT.

CDR3 residues: CASSPLGEGARENSPLHF. In DNA form, the CDR3 reads TGTGCCAGCTCACCGTTAGGAGAGGGGGCGCGAGAAAATTCACCCCTCCACTTT. J is TRBJ1-6 and V is TRBV18; 7 nucleotides match TRBD1. The CDR3 loop spans 18 amino acids. The V gene end was trimmed by 3 bases and the J gene end by 7 bases; junction bases not matched to a gene: 15. CDR1 and CDR2 (germline): KGHSH, LQKENI.

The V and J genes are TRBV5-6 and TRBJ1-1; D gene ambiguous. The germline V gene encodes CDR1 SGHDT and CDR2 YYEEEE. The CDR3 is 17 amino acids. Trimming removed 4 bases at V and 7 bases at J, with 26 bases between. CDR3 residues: CASSPTLVAERLNEAFF. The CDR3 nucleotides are TGTGCCAGCAGCCCAACCCTGGTGGCAGAAAGATTAAATGAAGCTTTCTTT.

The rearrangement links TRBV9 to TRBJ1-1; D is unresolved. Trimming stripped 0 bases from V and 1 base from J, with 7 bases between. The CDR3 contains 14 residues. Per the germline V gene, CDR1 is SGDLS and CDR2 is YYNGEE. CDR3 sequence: CASSVDSGNTEAFF. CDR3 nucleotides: TGTGCCAGCAGCGTAGACAGCGGGAACACTGAAGCTTTCTTT.

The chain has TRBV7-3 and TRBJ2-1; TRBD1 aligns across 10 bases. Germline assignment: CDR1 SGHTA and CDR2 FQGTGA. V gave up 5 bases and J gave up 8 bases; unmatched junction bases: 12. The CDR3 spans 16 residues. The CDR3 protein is CASSLVGGQGIYEQFF. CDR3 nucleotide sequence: TGTGCCAGCAGCCTCGTGGGGGGACAGGGGATCTATGAGCAGTTCTTC.

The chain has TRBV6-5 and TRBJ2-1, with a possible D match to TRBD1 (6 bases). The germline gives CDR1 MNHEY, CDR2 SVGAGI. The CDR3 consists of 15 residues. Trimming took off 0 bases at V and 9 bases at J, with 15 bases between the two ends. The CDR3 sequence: CASSYSKGVVGEQFF. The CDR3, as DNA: TGTGCCAGCAGTTACTCGAAGGGGGTGGTGGGTGAGCAGTTCTTC.

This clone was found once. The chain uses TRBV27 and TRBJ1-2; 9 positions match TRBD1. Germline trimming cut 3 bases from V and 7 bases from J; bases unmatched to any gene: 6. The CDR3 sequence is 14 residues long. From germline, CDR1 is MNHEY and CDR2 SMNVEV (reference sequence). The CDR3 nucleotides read TGTGCCAGCAGTTTCTTAGGGACAGGGCTTGGCTACACCTTC. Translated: CASSFLGTGLGYTF.

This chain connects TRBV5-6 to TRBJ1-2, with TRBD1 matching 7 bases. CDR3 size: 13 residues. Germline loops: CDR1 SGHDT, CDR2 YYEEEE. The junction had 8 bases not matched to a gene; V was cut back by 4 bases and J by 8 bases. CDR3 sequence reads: CASSPGIRGGYTF. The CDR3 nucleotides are TGTGCCAGCAGCCCGGGGATCAGGGGGGGCTACACCTTC.

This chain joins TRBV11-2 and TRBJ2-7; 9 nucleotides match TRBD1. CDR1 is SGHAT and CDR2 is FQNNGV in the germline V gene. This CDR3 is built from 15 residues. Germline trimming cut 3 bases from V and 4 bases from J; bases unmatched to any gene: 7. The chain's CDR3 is CASSFTGTGLYEQYF. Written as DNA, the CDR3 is TGTGCCAGCAGCTTCACCGGGACAGGGCTATACGAGCAGTACTTC. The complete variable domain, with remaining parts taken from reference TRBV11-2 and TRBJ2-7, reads EAGVAQSPRYKIIEKRQSVAFWCNPISGHATLYWYQQILGQGPKLLIQFQNNGVVDDSQLPKDRFSAERLKGVDSTLKIQPAKLEDSAVYLCASSFTGTGLYEQYFGPGTRLTVT.

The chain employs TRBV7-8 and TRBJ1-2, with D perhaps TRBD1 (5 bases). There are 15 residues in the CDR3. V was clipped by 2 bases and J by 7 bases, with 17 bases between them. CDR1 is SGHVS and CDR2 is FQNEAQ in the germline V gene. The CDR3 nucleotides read TGTGCCAGCAGCTTAAGGGGCAGGGCCTTGGGTGGCTACACCTTC. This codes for CASSLRGRALGGYTF. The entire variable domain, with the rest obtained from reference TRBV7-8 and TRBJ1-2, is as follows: GAGVSQSPRYKVAKRGQDVALRCDPISGHVSLFWYQQALGQGPEFLTYFQNEAQLDKSGLPSDRFFAERPEGSVSTLKIQRTQQEDSAVYLCASSLRGRALGGYTFGSGTRLTVV.

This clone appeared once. The chain's CDR3 is CASSLRGRGVNTGELFF. The CDR3 bases are TGTGCCAGCAGCTTACGTGGGCGGGGGGTTAACACCGGGGAGCTGTTTTTT. The V call is TRBV7-2, the J call TRBJ2-2, with 8 bases fitting TRBD2. The CDR3 consists of 17 residues. The V segment lost 2 bases and the J segment 2 bases; nucleotides outside the gene matches: 7. Germline CDR1 SGHTA, CDR2 FQGNSA. The full variable domain, its missing parts supplied by reference TRBV7-2 and TRBJ2-2, is GAGVSQSPSNKVTEKGKDVELRCDPISGHTALYWYRQSLGQGLEFLIYFQGNSAPDKSGLPSDRFSAERTGGSVSTLTIQRTQQEDSAVYLCASSLRGRGVNTGELFFGEGSRLTVL.

In DNA form, the CDR3 reads TGCGCCAGCAGCGATCTGGACAGGCCCCATGAGCAGTTCTTC. It translates to CASSDLDRPHEQFF. The genes are TRBV5-1 and TRBJ2-1; 7 bases match TRBD1. Looked up from germline, CDR1 is SGHRS and CDR2 is YFSETQ. V was pared by 4 bases and J by 8 bases, with 9 bases of the junction left unmatched. The CDR3 has 14 amino acids.

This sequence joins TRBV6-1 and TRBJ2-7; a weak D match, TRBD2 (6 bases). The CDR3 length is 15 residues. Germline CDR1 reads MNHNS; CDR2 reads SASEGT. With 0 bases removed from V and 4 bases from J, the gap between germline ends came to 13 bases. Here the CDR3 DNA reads TGTGCCAGCAGTGAAGCGCAGGGACGGGGGTACGAGCAGTACTTC. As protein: CASSEAQGRGYEQYF.

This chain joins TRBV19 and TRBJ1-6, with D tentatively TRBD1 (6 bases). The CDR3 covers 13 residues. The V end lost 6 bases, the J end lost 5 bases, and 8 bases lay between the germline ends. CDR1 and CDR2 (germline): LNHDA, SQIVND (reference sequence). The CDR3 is CASRWTDNSPLHF. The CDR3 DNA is TGTGCCAGTAGGTGGACAGATAATTCACCCCTCCACTTT.

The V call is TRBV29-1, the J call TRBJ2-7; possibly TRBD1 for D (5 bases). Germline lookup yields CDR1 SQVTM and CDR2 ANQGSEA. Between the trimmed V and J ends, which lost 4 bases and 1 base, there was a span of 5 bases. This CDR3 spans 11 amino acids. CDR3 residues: CSVGQSYEQYF. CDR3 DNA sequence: TGCAGCGTTGGACAGTCCTACGAGCAGTACTTC.

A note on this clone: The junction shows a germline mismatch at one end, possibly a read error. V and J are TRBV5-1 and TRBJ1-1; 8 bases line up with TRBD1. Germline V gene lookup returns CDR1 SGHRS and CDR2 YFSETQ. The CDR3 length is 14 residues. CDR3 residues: CASSVDRVKTEAFF. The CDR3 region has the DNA TGCGCCAGCAGCGTGGACAGGGTGAAGACTGAAGCTTTCTTT.

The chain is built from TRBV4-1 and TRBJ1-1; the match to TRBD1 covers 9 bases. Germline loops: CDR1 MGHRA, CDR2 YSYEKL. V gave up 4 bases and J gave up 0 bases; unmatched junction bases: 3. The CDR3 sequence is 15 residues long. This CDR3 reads CASSPGTGLNTEAFF. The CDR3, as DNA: TGCGCCAGCAGCCCAGGGACAGGGTTGAACACTGAAGCTTTCTTT.

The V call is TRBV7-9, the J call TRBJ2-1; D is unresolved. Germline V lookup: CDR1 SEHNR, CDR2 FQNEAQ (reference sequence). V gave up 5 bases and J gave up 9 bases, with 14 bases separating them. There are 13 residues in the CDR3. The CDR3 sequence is CASSPPVSREQFF. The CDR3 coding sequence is TGTGCCAGCAGCCCTCCTGTGAGTCGTGAGCAGTTCTTC.

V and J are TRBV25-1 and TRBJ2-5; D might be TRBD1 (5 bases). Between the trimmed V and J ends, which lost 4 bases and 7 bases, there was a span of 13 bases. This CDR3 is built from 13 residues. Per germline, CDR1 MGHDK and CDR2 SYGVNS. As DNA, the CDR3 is TGTGCCAGCAGTGCCAGGGTTTCGGGGACCCAGTACTTC. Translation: CASSARVSGTQYF.

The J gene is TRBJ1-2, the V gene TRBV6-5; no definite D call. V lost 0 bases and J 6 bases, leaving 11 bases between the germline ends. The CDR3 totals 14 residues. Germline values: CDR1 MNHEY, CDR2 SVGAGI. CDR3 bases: TGTGCCAGCAGTTACTCGAGCCCCATGGATGGCTACACCTTC. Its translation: CASSYSSPMDGYTF.

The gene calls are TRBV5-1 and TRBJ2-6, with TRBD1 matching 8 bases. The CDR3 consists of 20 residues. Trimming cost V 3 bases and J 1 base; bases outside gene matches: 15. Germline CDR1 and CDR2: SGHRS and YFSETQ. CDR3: CASSSMGTDRAHSGANVLTF. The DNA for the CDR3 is TGCGCCAGCAGCTCCATGGGGACGGACAGGGCGCATTCTGGGGCCAACGTCCTGACTTTC.

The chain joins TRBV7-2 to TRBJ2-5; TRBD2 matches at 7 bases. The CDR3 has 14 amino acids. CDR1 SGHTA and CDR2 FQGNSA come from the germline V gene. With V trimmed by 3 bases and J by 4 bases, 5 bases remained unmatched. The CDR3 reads CASSFQSGVETQYF. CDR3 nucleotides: TGTGCCAGCAGCTTCCAGAGCGGGGTAGAGACCCAGTACTTC.

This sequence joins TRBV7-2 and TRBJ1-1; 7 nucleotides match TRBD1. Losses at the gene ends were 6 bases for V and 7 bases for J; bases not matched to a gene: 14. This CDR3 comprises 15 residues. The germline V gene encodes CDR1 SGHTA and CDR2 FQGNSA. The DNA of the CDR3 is TGTGCCAGCAGACAGAGGACAGGAGGTTCTTTTGAAGCTTTCTTT. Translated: CASRQRTGGSFEAFF.

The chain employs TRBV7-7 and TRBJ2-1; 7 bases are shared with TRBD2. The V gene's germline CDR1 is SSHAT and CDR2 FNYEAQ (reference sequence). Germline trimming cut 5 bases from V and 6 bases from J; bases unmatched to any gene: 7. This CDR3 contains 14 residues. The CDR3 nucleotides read TGTGCCAGCAGCCAGGCGGGGGTTAGCAATGAGCAGTTCTTC. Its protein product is CASSQAGVSNEQFF. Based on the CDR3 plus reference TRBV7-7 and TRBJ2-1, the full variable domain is GAGVSQSPRYKVTKRGQDVTLRCDPISSHATLYWYQQALGQGPEFLTYFNYEAQPDKSGLPSDRFSAERPEGSISTLTIQRTEQRDSAMYRCASSQAGVSNEQFFGPGTRLTVL.

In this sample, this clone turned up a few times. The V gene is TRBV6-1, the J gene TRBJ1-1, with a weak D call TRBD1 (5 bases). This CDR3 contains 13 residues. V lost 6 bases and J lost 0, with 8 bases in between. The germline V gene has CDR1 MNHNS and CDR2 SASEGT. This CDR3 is CASRDKLNTEAFF. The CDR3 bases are TGTGCCAGCAGGGACAAGTTGAACACTGAAGCTTTCTTT.